The text below deals with one T cell receptor (beta chain). This clone's antigen is unknown. A read error may produce the germline difference seen at one junction end. The read terminates 3 residues ahead of where the CDR3 ends, so the germline J gene completes it. The identical CDR3 is also encoded by other nucleotide sequences in the sample. Spanning cysteine to phenylalanine, the CDR3 consists of 15 amino acids. Only the CDR3 bases that were read are kept: 36 of them, in frame from base 1. CDR1 KGHSH and CDR2 LQKENI were looked up in the germline V gene. TCR beta CDR3 regions were amplified by multiplex PCR using the immunoSEQ assay from an average of 1200 ng genomic DNA per sample. Primer bias was corrected in the assay by using a complete synthetic TCR repertoire to establish an amplification baseline. The amplicons were sequenced on the Illumina platform. Turning to the authors' computational methods: Error correction of the sequences involved clustering with frequency ratios plus a modified nearest-neighbor algorithm, after which the sequences were analyzed in the immunoSEQ Analyzer using IMGT gene definitions. At each rarefaction depth, TCR richness and evenness were averaged across 20 rarefaction repeats, and samples with fewer sequences than that depth were excluded. V, D and J gene relative abundances were compared between groups with Wilcoxon rank sum tests, applying FDR correction. Blinded duplicates gave an intraclass correlation of around 96% for TCR richness and an average of around 76% across some 62 gene segments. Imported from immuneACCESS, the table was reduced by TCRdb to in-frame sequences with V and J called. These copies leave out some clones; in studies compared against another copy, an unresolved V gene accounts for under half, and the cause of the remainder is not known. That table is the source of V, J and clone size, and D and trimming were worked out from the DNA. For this sample, the table gives around 30,000 clones. The ten most abundant clones make up 3% to 3.5% of the sample.

This record comes from a study of T cells in women clearing cervical HPV infection (dated by TCRdb to 2016 to 2019). Regarding the research as a whole: The cases were 20 to 25 women with histologically confirmed HPV16-related CIN3 or worse, and 2 of these cases were invasive cancers. The controls were some 23 women whose single incident HPV16 infection cleared within 12 months with no development of precancer or cancer. Blood from cases was collected at the visit where the lesion was first found, while blood from controls was collected once the infection could no longer be detected. For cases, a median interval of roughly 150 days, with an interquartile range of roughly 80 to 200 days, was observed between lesion detection and blood sampling. Since only a few of the women had HLA typing available, the possibility that HLA type was acting as a confounder could not be ruled out. The exploratory proof-of-principle case-control study was nested within the Guanacaste HPV Natural History Study in Costa Rica and compared TCR repertoires across cervical HPV16 outcomes. Cases and controls were matched on year of sample collection and on age within five years. A median age of around 30 years was observed in cases versus 38 in controls, and no significant differences in baseline characteristics were found. In the parent cohort, about 10,000 women aged 18 or older were enrolled in Guanacaste, Costa Rica, during about 1992 to 1994 and then followed for less than 8 years. Five blinded duplicates per group were added as quality controls, giving about 60 samples: approximately 50 participants and approximately ten replicates.

The full study reports these points: Random forest classifiers that combined richness and V gene abundances separated cases from controls with an estimated AUC of around 0.83. Because T-cell numbers per sample were unknown, differences in richness could reflect varying T-cell content rather than repertoire biology. The cross-sectional design could not show whether the associations came before the infection or were a result of it, and neither effector/memory subsets nor HPV-specific T cells were isolated. CIN3+ cases had significantly higher TCR repertoire richness than controls across sequencing depths, but evenness did not differ between the groups. TRBV6-7 relative abundance was lower in cases than in controls (roughly 0.12% versus 0.17%; Bonferroni P = 0.0008).

Every participant had a single incident cervical HPV16 infection, and prevalent HPV16 infections were excluded. Cervical HPV DNA was detected with MY09/MY11 PCR, and genotyping was done with dot-blot hybridization. Around 15 mL of heparinized blood were centrifuged, and the buffy coat was split into aliquots, frozen at -30 degrees C, and then kept at -80 degrees C. QIAGEN kits were used to extract genomic DNA from buffy coat specimens. The TCR originated in a woman between 18 and 69 years old with a cervical HPV16 infection that either progressed to CIN3+ or cleared (not recorded which). This chain is built from TRBV18 and TRBJ1-3, with the D gene call left open. Sequencing used blood buffy coat. Partial CDR3 DNA: TGTGCCAGCTCCCCATCGAGTGCAGGTGGAAACACG. Its protein product is CASSPSSAGGNT. The CDR3 as a whole reads CASSPSSAGGNTIYF.